Listed here are 13 T cell receptor beta chains from one sample, sequenced in a study of blood T cell repertoires in COVID-19. The table came from immunoSEQ multiplex PCR; TCRdb's copy has only in-frame clones and leaves some out. The sample holds approximately 220,000 clones; around 90% are singletons and the top ten take 2.6%. Sequences were obtained from PBMCs or T cells enriched from blood (not recorded which). These receptors were obtained from a woman younger than 45 with acute COVID-19.

V gene TRBV3-1 (or the pseudogene TRBV3-2) combines with J gene TRBJ2-7; the D gene is possibly TRBD2 (5 bases). CDR3 length: 15 amino acids. Germline CDR1 reads LGHDT; CDR2 reads YNNKEL (reference sequence). Trimming took off 0 bases at V and 4 bases at J, with 13 bases between the two ends. The CDR3 nucleotides read TGTGCCAGCAGCCAAGACCCCTCTCCGGGGTACGAGCAGTACTTC. Amino acids: CASSQDPSPGYEQYF.

This clone was found once. The V gene is TRBV15, the J gene TRBJ1-1; D gene unclear. Germline CDR1 and CDR2: LNHNV and YYDKDF (reference sequence). The CDR3 spans 14 residues. Trimming took off 0 bases at V and 1 base at J, with 6 bases between the two ends. The CDR3 region has the DNA TGTGCCACCAGCAGAGACATCCCGAACACTGAAGCTTTCTTT. Translation: CATSRDIPNTEAFF.

V usage is TRBV2 and J usage is TRBJ2-7; 7 bases agree with TRBD2. The length of the CDR3 is 12 residues. Unmatched junction bases numbered 2, after V lost 8 bases and J lost 1 base. Germline-derived CDR1 and CDR2 are SNHLY and FYNNEI. CDR3 coding DNA: TGTGCCAGCGGGGGGGGATCCTACGAGCAGTACTTC. Translation gives CASGGGSYEQYF.

The CDR3 spells CASSFDRGQETQYF. The CDR3 DNA follows: TGCGCCAGCAGTTTCGACAGGGGGCAAGAGACCCAGTACTTC. The V call is TRBV5-1, the J call TRBJ2-5; 9 positions match TRBD1. V shed 5 bases, J shed 2 bases, and the junction held 4 bases outside the gene matches. Germline V gene sequence: CDR1 SGHRS, CDR2 YFSETQ. The CDR3 spans 14 residues.

The chain carries TRBV24-1 and TRBJ1-1; D is unclear. V dropped 0 bases and J dropped 1 base, with 5 bases sitting between them. CDR1 and CDR2 (germline): KGHDR, SFDVKD. There are 14 residues in the CDR3. The CDR3 sequence is CATSDLARNTEAFF. DNA of the CDR3: TGTGCCACCAGTGATTTGGCCAGGAACACTGAAGCTTTCTTT.

The V gene is TRBV6-5, the J gene TRBJ2-7; 9 bases are a match to TRBD1. CDR1 and CDR2 (germline): MNHEY, SVGAGI. The J segment lost 7 bases and the V segment lost 7 bases, leaving 11 bases of the junction unmatched. The CDR3 consists of 14 residues. The chain's CDR3 is CASTRPGQGGEQYF. CDR3 DNA: TGTGCCAGCACCCGGCCGGGACAGGGTGGTGAGCAGTACTTC.

This chain uses TRBV24-1 with TRBJ1-5, with 10 bases lining up with TRBD1. The CDR3 loop spans 18 amino acids. CDR1 is KGHDR, CDR2 SFDVKD, per germline. The ends lost 12 bases at V and 1 base at J; junction bases unmatched: 17. The CDR3 DNA reads TGTGCCGGGATACCGGGACAGGGGACTTCTGGGAGCAATCAGCCCCAGCATTTT. Translated: CAGIPGQGTSGSNQPQHF.

The chain couples TRBV12-5 to TRBJ1-5, with D possibly TRBD1 on 5 matching bases. Per the germline V gene, CDR1 is LGHNT and CDR2 is FRNRAP. The CDR3 is made up of 17 amino acids. With 0 bases removed from V and 4 bases from J, the gap between germline ends came to 16 bases. DNA of the CDR3: TGTGCTAGTGGTTTGGTAAACAGGTTCGACGGTAATCAGCCCCAGCATTTT. Encoded protein: CASGLVNRFDGNQPQHF.

The rearrangement joins TRBV7-2 to TRBJ2-3; D unclear. V lost 4 bases and J 0 bases, leaving 11 bases between the germline ends. Per the germline V gene, CDR1 is SGHTA and CDR2 is FQGNSA. CDR3 length: 15 residues. The CDR3 DNA reads as TGTGCCAGCAGCTCTTCCTACCAAAGCACAGATACGCAGTATTTT. Its protein is CASSSSYQSTDTQYF.

V is TRBV19 and J is TRBJ1-2; 8 bases match TRBD1. J was trimmed by 6 bases and V by 5 bases; bases with no gene match: 8. The germline CDR1 and CDR2 sequences are LNHDA and SQIVND (reference sequence). This CDR3 has 14 residues. CDR3 region: CASSYGTGGDGYTF. The CDR3 DNA sequence: TGTGCCAGTAGTTATGGGACAGGCGGCGATGGCTACACCTTC.

The rearrangement uses TRBV6-6 and TRBJ1-2; D remains ambiguous. V dropped 2 bases and J dropped 1 base, with 8 bases sitting between them. CDR1 is MNHNY and CDR2 is SVGAGI in the germline V gene (reference sequence). The CDR3 contains 14 residues. The CDR3 sequence: CASSYGQINYGYTF. The CDR3, as DNA: TGTGCCAGCAGTTACGGGCAAATTAACTATGGCTACACCTTC.

This chain uses TRBV7-9 with TRBJ1-2; D is uncertain. The CDR3 is 16 residues long. CDR1 is SEHNR and CDR2 is FQNEAQ in the germline V gene (reference sequence). The V and J ends lost 5 bases and 3 bases respectively, with 19 bases between them. The CDR3 sequence: CASSPRGSAGHYGYTF. CDR3 nucleotides: TGTGCCAGCAGCCCACGGGGTTCCGCAGGCCACTATGGCTACACCTTC.

This chain uses TRBV2 with TRBJ1-2; 7 bases align to TRBD1. Trimming at V came to 5 bases and at J to 4 bases, leaving 7 bases not matched to a gene. The CDR3 contains 14 residues. In germline, CDR1 is SNHLY, CDR2 FYNNEI. CDR3 residues: CASSSTGSGYGYTF. For the CDR3, the DNA is TGTGCCAGCAGTTCGACAGGGTCTGGCTATGGCTACACCTTC. The variable domain in full, completed from reference TRBV2 and TRBJ1-2, reads EPEVTQTPSHQVTQMGQEVILRCVPISNHLYFYWYRQILGQKVEFLVSFYNNEISEKSEIFDDQFSVERPDGSNFTLKIRSTKLEDSAMYFCASSSTGSGYGYTFGSGTRLTVV.